This T cell receptor beta chain is drawn from a study of vaccination and CD4 T cells after COVID-19. The wider study: The convalescents comprised six males and four females, two of them Hispanic.

As to this clonotype: Its antigen is not identified.

Treatment here: approximately 9-day PBMC culture with coronavirus spike peptide pools or control peptides (ViraFEST assay). Harvesting of the unexposed donor's CD4+ T cells predated the COVID-19 pandemic (2011-2018). The Oncomine TCR Beta short-read assay was what sequenced the DNA obtained from cultured CD4+ T cells. Scientists extracted genomic DNA from CD4+ T cells grown in culture. TCRdb passed the PCR reads through MiXCR, listing each CDR3 protein once. In the table there are 7,000 to 9,500 distinct CDR3 sequences, roughly 31% of which are singletons. Trimming pared 3 bases from V and 7 bases from J, leaving 25 bases between. The germline V gene has CDR1 MDHEN and CDR2 SYDVKM. This CDR3 contains 17 residues.

The sequenced sample consisted of CD4+ T cells from blood, cultured in vitro. The J gene is TRBJ2-7, the V gene TRBV28; possibly TRBD1 for D (6 bases). The clonotype was recovered from a human donor in good health. CDR3 DNA: TGTGCCAGCAGTTTCGTCCATGGGGGCATCGCCCTGGGAGAGCAGTACTTC. Translating it yields CASSFVHGGIALGEQYF.